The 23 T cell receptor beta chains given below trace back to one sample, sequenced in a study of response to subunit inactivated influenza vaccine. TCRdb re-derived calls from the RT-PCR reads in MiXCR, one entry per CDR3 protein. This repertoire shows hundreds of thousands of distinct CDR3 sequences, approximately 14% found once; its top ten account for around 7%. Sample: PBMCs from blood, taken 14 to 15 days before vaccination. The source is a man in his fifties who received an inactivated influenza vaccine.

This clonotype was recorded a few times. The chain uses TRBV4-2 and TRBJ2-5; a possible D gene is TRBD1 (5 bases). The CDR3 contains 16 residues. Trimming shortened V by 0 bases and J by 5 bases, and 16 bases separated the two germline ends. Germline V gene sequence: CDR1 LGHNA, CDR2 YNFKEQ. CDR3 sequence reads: CASSQDFGSGLETQYF. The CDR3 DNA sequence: TGTGCCAGCAGCCAAGACTTTGGTTCAGGGTTGGAGACCCAGTACTTC.

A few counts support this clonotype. The CDR3 protein is CASSGTSATDTQYF. CDR3 DNA sequence: TGTGCCAGCTCCGGGACTAGCGCGACAGATACGCAGTATTTT. The rearrangement uses TRBV18 and TRBJ2-3, with 10 bases matching TRBD2. V shed 6 bases and J 3 bases; nucleotides not matched to a gene: 3. Germline CDR1 reads KGHSH; CDR2 reads LQKENI. This CDR3 is 14 amino acids long.

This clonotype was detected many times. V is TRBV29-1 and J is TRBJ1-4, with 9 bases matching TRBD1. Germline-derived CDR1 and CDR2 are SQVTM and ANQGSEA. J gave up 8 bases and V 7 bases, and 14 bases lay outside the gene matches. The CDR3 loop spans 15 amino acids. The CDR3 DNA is TGCAGCGCTCGGAACGGCGGGACAGGGTACGAAAAACTGTTTTTT. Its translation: CSARNGGTGYEKLFF.

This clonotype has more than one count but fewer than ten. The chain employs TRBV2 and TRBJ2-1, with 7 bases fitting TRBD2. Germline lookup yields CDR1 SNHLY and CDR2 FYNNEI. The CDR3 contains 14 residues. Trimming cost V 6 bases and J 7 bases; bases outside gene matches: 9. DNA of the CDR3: TGTGCCAGCAGAGCCGGGACTACCGTGAATGAGCAGTTCTTC. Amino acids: CASRAGTTVNEQFF.

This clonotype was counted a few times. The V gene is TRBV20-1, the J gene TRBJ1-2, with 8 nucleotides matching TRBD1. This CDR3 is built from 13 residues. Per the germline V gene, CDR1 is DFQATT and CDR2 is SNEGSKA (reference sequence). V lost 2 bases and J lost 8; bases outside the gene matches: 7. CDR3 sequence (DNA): TGCAGTGCTAGACTAGAGACAGGGGACGGCTACACCTTC. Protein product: CSARLETGDGYTF.

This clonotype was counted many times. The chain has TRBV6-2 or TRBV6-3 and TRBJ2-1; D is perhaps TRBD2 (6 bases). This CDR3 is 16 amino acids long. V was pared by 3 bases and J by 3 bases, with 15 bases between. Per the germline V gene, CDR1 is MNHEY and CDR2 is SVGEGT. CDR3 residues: CASSYAPGRIYNEQFF. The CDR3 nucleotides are TGTGCCAGCAGTTATGCCCCGGGGAGGATCTACAATGAGCAGTTCTTC.

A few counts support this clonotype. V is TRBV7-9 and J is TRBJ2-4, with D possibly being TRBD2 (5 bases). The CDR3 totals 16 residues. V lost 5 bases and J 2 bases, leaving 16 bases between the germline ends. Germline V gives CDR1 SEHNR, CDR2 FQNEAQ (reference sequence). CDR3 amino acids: CASSKITRVTKNIQYF. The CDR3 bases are TGTGCCAGCAGCAAGATCACGCGGGTAACCAAAAACATTCAGTACTTC.

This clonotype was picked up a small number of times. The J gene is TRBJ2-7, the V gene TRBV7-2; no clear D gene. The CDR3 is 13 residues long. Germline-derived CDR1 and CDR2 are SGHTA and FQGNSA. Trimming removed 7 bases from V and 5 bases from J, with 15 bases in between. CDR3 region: CASMLRSTNEQYF. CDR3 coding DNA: TGTGCCAGCATGCTAAGGAGTACCAACGAGCAGTACTTC. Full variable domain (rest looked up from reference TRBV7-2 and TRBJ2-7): GAGVSQSPSNKVTEKGKDVELRCDPISGHTALYWYRQSLGQGLEFLIYFQGNSAPDKSGLPSDRFSAERTGGSVSTLTIQRTQQEDSAVYLCASMLRSTNEQYFGPGTRLTVT.

The CDR3 DNA follows: TGTGCCACCTCGGAGGGGGGAGGCACTGAAGCTTTCTTT. This translates into CATSEGGGTEAFF. This chain connects TRBV12-3 or TRBV12-4 to TRBJ1-1; tentatively, D is TRBD1 (6 bases). The CDR3 contains 13 residues. V was clipped by 10 bases and J by 4 bases, with 16 bases between them.

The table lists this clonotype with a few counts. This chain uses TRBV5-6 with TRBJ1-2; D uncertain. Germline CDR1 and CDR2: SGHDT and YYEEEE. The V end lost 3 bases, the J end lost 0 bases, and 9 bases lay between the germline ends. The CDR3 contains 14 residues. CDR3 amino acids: CASSSATANYGYTF. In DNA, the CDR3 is TGTGCCAGCAGCTCCGCGACCGCTAACTATGGCTACACCTTC.

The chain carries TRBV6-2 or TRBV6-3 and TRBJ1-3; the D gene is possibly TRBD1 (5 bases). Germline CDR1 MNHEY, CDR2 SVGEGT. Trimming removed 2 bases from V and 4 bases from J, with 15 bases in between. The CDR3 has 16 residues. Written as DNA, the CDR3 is TGTGCCAGCAGTTACAACGGCTGGGGGAGCGGAAACACCATATATTTT. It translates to CASSYNGWGSGNTIYF.

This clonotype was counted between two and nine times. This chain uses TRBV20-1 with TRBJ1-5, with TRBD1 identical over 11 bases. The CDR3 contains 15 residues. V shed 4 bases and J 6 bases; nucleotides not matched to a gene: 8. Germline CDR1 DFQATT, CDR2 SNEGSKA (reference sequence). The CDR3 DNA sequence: TGCAGTGCTAACCGGGACAGGGGGGGCAGTCAGCCCCAGCATTTT. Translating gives CSANRDRGGSQPQHF.

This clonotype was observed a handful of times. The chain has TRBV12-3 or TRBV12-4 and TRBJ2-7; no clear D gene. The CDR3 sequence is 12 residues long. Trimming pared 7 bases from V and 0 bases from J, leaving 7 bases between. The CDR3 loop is CASTGHSYEQYF. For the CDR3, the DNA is TGTGCCAGCACAGGTCACTCCTACGAGCAGTACTTC.

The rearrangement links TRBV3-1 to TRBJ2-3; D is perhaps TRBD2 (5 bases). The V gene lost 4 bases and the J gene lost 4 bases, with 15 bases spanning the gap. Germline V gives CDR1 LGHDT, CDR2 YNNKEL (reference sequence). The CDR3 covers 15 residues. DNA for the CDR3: TGTGCCAGCAGCCGGCCGGCACGGGGAGCAGATACGCAGTATTTT. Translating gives CASSRPARGADTQYF.

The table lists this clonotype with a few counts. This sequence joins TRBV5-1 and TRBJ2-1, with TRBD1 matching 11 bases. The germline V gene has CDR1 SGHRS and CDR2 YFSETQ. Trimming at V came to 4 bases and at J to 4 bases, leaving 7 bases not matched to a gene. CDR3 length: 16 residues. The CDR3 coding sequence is TGCGCCAGCAGCCCCAAGGACAGGGGGCTGTACAATGAGCAGTTCTTC. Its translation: CASSPKDRGLYNEQFF.

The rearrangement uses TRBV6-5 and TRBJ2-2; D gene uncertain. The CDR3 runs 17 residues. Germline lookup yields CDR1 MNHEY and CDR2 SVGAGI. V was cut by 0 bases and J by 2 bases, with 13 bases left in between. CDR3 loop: CASSYSTSAHNTGELFF. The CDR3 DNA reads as TGTGCCAGCAGTTACTCGACCAGCGCCCACAACACCGGGGAGCTGTTTTTT.

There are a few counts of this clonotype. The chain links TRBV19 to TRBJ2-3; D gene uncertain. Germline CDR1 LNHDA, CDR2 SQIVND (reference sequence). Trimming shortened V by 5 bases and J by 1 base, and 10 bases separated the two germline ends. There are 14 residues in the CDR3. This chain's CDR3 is CASSRVGGTDTQYF. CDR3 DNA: TGTGCCAGTAGTCGGGTGGGTGGCACAGATACGCAGTATTTT.

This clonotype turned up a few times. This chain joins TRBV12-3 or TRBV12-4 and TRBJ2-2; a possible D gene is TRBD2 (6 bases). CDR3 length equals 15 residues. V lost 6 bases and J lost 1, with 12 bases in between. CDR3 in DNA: TGTGCCAGCAGGGCTATAGCGGAGAACACCGGGGAGCTGTTTTTT. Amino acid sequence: CASRAIAENTGELFF.

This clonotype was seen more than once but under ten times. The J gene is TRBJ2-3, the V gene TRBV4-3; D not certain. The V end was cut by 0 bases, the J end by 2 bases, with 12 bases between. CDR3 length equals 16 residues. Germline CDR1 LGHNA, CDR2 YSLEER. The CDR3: CASSQEAGPPTDTQYF. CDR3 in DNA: TGCGCCAGCAGCCAAGAAGCAGGACCCCCCACAGATACGCAGTATTTT.

CDR3 sequence (DNA): TGTGCCTGGAGTAAACGGGACAGGGGCTACGAGCAGTACTTC. Translation: CAWSKRDRGYEQYF. V is TRBV30 and J is TRBJ2-7, with 10 bases that match TRBD1. Trimming took 2 bases from V and 3 from J; bases not matched to a gene: 4. The CDR3 runs 14 residues. Per germline, CDR1 GTSNPN and CDR2 SVGIG (reference sequence).

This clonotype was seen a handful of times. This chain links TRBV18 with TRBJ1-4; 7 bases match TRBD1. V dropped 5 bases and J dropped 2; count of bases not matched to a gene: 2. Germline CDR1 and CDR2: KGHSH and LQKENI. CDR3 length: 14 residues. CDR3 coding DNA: TGTGCCAGCTCAGCGGGACAGACTAATGAAAAACTGTTTTTT. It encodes CASSAGQTNEKLFF.

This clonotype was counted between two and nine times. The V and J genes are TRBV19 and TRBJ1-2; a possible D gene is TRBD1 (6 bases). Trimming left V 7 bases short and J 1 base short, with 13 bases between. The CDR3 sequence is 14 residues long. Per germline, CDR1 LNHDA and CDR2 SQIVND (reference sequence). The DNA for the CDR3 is TGTGCCAGTACCCCGAGACAGGTTAACTATGGCTACACCTTC. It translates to CASTPRQVNYGYTF.

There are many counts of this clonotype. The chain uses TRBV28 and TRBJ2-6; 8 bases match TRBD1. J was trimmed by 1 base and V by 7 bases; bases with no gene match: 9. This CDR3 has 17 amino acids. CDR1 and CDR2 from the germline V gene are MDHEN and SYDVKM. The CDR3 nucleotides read TGTGCCAGCAATGAGGACAGGGTACTTTCTGGGGCCAACGTCCTGACTTTC. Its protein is CASNEDRVLSGANVLTF. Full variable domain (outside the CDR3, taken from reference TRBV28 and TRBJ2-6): DVKVTQSSRYLVKRTGEKVFLECVQDMDHENMFWYRQDPGLGLRLIYFSYDVKMKEKGDIPEGYSVSREKKERFSLILESASTNQTSMYLCASNEDRVLSGANVLTFGAGSRLTVL.